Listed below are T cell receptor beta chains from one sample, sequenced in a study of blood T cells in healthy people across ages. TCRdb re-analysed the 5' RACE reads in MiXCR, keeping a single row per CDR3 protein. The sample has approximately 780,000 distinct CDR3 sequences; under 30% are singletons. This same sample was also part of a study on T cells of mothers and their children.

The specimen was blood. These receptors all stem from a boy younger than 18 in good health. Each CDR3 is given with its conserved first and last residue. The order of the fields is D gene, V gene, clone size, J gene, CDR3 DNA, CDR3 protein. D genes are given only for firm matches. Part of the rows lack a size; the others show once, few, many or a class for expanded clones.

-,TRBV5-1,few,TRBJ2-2,TGCGCCAGCAGCACCGAGGACGGGGAGCTGTTTTTT,CASSTEDGELFF
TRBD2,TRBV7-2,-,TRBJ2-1,TGTGCCAGCAGCTCCCTAGCGGGAGACGGCAATGAGCAGTTCTTC,CASSSLAGDGNEQFF
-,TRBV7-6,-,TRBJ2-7,TGTGCCAGCAGCTTAGGGCCAGCCTCAGGGGAGCAGTACTTC,CASSLGPASGEQYF
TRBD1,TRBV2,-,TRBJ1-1,TGTGCTAAAGGAGGGGGCAGGGGGTACACTGAAGCTTTCTTT,CAKGGGRGYTEAFF
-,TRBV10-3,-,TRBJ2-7,TGTGCCATCAGTGAGTCCCGTGAGAGAGGGTACGAGCAGTACTTC,CAISESRERGYEQYF
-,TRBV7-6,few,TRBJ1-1,TGTGCCAGCAGCTTAACGATAACGCAGAACCCAACCTCATATAACACTGAAGCTTTCTTT,CASSLTITQNPTSYNTEAFF
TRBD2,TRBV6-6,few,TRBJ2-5,TGTGCCAGCAGTTACCCACTTTTGGGGGGGCAAGAGACCCAGTACTTC,CASSYPLLGGQETQYF
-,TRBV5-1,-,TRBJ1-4,TGCGCCAGCAGCTTGGAGCAGCTTACCAATGAAAAACTGTTTTTT,CASSLEQLTNEKLFF
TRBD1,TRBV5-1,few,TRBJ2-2,TGCGCCAGCACAGGGGGAGACGGGGAGCTGTTTTTT,CASTGGDGELFF
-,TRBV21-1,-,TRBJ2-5,TGTGCCAGCAGCGATCCAGGGGGATTGGAGACCCAGTACTTC,CASSDPGGLETQYF
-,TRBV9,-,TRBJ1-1,TGTGCCAGCAGCGCGGGACTATCCATGAACACTGAAGCTTTCTTT,CASSAGLSMNTEAFF
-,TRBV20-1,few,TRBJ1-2,TGCAGTGCTTTTGCCGGGGACGGTCTTGGCTACACCTTC,CSAFAGDGLGYTF
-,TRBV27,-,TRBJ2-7,TGTGCCCTACCCCGGGACTCGGAAGACGAGCAGTACTTC,CALPRDSEDEQYF
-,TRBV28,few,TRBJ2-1,TGTGCCAGCAGTCCCTCTGGGCTCGGGAATGAGCGGTTCTTC,CASSPSGLGNERFF
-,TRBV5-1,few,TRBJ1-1,TGCGCCAGCAGCTTGGATGGGAGGATCATGAACACTGAAGCTTTCTTT,CASSLDGRIMNTEAFF
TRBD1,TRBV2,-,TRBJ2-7,TGTGCCAGCGGGGACCGGGACAGGGGTGCCTACGAGCAGTACTTC,CASGDRDRGAYEQYF
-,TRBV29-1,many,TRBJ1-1,TGCAGCGTGGCCTCCAACACTGAAGCTTTCTTT,CSVASNTEAFF
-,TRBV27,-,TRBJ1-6,TGTGCCAGCAGTTTTCAAGGGGCCGGGAATTCACCCCTCCACTTT,CASSFQGAGNSPLHF
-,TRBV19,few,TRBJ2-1,TGTGCCAGTAGTATACGGGGGGGACAGGGTGTGGGTCCGGAGCAGTTCTTC,CASSIRGGQGVGPEQFF
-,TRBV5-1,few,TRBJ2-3,TGCGCCAGCAGCCCCCGAGGAGGTTTAGATACGCAGTATTTT,CASSPRGGLDTQYF
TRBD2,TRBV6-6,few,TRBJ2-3,TGTGCCAGCAGCCCGCCTCCACTAGCGGGGGGGTCAGATACGCAGTATTTT,CASSPPPLAGGSDTQYF
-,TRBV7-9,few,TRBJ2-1,TGTGCCAGCAGCCCCCTGGGGGACTCCTACAATGAGCAGTTCTTC,CASSPLGDSYNEQFF
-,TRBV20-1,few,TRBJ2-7,TGCAGTGCGAGACAGCCTTTGGGCGAGCAGTACTTC,CSARQPLGEQYF
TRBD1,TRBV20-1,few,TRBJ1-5,TGCAGTGCTAGAGGGGGACAGGGGAATCAGCCCCAGCATTTT,CSARGGQGNQPQHF
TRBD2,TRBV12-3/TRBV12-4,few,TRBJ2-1,TGTGCCAGCGTTGGGAGACTAGCGGACAATGAGCAGTTCTTC,CASVGRLADNEQFF
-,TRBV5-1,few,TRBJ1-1,TGCGCCAGCAGTTTACAAGGAGCGCCAATTGAAGCTTTCTTT,CASSLQGAPIEAFF
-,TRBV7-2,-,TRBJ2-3,TGTGCCAGCAGCTTCAGACTCGGGGGGCGGAACACAGATACGCAGTATTTT,CASSFRLGGRNTDTQYF
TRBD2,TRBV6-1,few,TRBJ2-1,TGTGCCAGCAGTGTACCCCCGGGACTAGCCAACTACAATGAGCAGTTCTTC,CASSVPPGLANYNEQFF
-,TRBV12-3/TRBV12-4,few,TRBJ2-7,TGTGCCAACAGTTTTTCTGTTGGTTGGGGGTACGAGCAGTACTTC,CANSFSVGWGYEQYF
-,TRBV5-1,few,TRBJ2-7,TGCGCCAGCAGCTTGGAGGGTAGGCAGTACTTC,CASSLEGRQYF
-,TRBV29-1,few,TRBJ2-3,TGCAGCGCCCAGGGATCGCGCGGAGATACGCAGTATTTT,CSAQGSRGDTQYF
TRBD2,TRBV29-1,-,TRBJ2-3,TGCAGCGCTGTAGCGGGGGGCACAGATACGCAGTATTTT,CSAVAGGTDTQYF
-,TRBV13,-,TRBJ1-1,TGTGCCAGCAGCCCACGCATGGATGAGTGGGTAAGGGACACTGAAGCTTTCTTT,CASSPRMDEWVRDTEAFF
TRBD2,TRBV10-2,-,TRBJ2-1,TGCGCCAGCAGCGGACTAGCGGGGCGATACAATGAGCAGTTCTTC,CASSGLAGRYNEQFF